A single count supports the clone carrying this T cell receptor beta chain. Its antigen is as yet unknown. PCR used 60 Vbeta primers and 13 Jbeta primers. The data were produced by immunoSEQ multiplex PCR, yet TCRdb's version contains in-frame clones alone and is incomplete. In the table there are about 100,000 clones, 65% to 80% of which are singletons. This sample stems from a study of cytomegalovirus exposure and HLA in healthy donors. Broader study findings: The study put 160 or so TCR beta chains on its list as cytomegalovirus-associated. A later analysis showed TCR association rates differing by HLA locus, peaking at DRB1 and lowest at HLA-C. Available immune exposure information covered CMV serostatus only.

This CDR3 has 19 amino acids. The V gene's germline CDR1 is MNHNS and CDR2 SASEGT. V shed 1 base and J 1 base; nucleotides not matched to a gene: 9. Sequencing was carried out using PBMCs. The chain joins TRBV6-1 to TRBJ2-7, with 14 positions matching TRBD2. The source is a woman aged 40 to 49 in good health and CMV-seronegative. In DNA form, the CDR3 reads TGTGCCAGCAGTGAAGGGGCTCCGGGACTAGCGGGGGCATCCTACGAGCAGTACTTC. This translates into CASSEGAPGLAGASYEQYF.